This entry is about one TCR beta chain. The data were obtained in a study of cytomegalovirus exposure and HLA in healthy donors. Vbeta (60) and Jbeta (13) primers were used in the PCR. Produced via immunoSEQ multiplex PCR; TCRdb's table is partial and in-frame only. The data contain about 92,000 clones, over 75% of them singletons. CDR1 is SGHKS, CDR2 YYEKEE, per germline (reference sequence). V lost 0 bases, J lost 2 bases, and 6 bases lay in between. The CDR3 is made up of 13 amino acids. The TCR originated in a man aged 45 to 65 in good health and CMV-seropositive. Sequencing used PBMCs. V is TRBV5-5 and J is TRBJ2-7; D gene ambiguous. CDR3 in amino acids: CASSLGLPYEQYF. As DNA, the CDR3 is TGTGCCAGCAGCTTGGGACTTCCCTACGAGCAGTACTTC.